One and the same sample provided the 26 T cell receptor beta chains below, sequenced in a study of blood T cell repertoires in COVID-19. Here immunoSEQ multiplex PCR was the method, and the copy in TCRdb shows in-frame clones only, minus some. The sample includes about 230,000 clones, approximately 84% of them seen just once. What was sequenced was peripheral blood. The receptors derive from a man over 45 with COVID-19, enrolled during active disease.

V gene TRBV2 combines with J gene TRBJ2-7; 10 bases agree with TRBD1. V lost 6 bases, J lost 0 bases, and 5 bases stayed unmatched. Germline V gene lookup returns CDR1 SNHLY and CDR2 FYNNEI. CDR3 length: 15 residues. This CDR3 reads CASRVDRGISYEQYF. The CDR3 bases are TGTGCCAGCAGAGTGGACAGGGGGATCTCCTACGAGCAGTACTTC.

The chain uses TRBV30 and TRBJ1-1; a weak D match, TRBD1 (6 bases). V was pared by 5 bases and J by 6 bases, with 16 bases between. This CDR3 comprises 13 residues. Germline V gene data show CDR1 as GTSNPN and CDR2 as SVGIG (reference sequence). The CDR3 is CAWGTGGLAEAFF. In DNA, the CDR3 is TGTGCCTGGGGAACGGGGGGCCTCGCTGAAGCTTTCTTT.

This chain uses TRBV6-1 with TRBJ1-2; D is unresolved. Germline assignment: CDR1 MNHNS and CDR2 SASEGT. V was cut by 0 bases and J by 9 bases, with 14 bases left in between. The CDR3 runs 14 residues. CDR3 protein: CASSEAQGPGSYTF. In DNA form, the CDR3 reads TGTGCCAGCAGTGAAGCGCAAGGACCGGGAAGCTACACCTTC.

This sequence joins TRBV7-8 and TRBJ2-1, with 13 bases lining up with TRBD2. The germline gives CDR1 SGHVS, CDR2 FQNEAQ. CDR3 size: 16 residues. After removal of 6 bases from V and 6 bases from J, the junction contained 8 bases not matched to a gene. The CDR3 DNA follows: TGTGCCAGCAGGTCCCAACTAGCGGGAGGGCCCAATGAGCAGTTCTTC. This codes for CASRSQLAGGPNEQFF.

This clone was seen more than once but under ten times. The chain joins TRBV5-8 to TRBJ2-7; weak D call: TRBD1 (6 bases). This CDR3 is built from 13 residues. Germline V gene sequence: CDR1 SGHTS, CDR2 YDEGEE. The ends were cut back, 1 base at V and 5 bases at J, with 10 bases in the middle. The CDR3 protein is CASSLSQGNEQYF. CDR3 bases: TGTGCCAGCAGCTTGAGCCAGGGGAACGAGCAGTACTTC.

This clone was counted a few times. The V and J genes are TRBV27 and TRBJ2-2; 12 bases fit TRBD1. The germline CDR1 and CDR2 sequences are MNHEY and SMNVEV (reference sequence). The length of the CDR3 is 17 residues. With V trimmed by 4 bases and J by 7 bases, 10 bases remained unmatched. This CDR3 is CASSWTSGTGGNGELFF. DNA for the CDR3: TGTGCCAGCAGTTGGACATCCGGGACAGGGGGCAACGGGGAGCTGTTTTTT.

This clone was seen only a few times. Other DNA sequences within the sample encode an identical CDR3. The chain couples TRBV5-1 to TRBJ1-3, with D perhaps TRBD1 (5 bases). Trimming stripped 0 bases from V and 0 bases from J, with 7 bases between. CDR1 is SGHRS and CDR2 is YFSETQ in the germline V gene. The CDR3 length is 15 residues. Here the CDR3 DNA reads TGCGCCAGCAGCTTGGCCGGGGGCTCTGGAAACACCATATATTTT. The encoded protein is CASSLAGGSGNTIYF.

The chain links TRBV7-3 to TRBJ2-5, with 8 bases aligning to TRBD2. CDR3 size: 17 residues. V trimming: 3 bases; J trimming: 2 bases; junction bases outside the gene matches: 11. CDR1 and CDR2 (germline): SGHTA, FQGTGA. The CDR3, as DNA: TGTGCCAGCAGCTTTCTGGCGGGAGGCCCGTGGCAAGAGACCCAGTACTTC. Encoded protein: CASSFLAGGPWQETQYF.

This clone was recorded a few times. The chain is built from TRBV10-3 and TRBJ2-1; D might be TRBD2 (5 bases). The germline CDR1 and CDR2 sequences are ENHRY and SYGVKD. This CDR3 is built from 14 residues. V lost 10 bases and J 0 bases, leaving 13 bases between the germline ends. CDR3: CATSDGSSYNEQFF. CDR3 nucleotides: TGTGCCACCTCAGATGGGAGCTCCTACAATGAGCAGTTCTTC.

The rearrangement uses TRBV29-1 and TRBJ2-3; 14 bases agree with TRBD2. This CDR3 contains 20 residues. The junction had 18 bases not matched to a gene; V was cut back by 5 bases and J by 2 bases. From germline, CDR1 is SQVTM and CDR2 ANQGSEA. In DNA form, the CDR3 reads TGCAGCGTTCATCCGACCCCCGGGACTAGCGGGAGAGGTGCCACAGATACGCAGTATTTT. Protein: CSVHPTPGTSGRGATDTQYF.

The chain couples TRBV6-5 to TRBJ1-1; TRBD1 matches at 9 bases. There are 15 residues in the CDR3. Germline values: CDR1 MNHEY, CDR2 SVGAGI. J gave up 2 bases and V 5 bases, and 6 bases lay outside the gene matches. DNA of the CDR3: TGTGCCAGCAGTCCCCTGGGACAGGGAAACACTGAAGCTTTCTTT. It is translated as CASSPLGQGNTEAFF.

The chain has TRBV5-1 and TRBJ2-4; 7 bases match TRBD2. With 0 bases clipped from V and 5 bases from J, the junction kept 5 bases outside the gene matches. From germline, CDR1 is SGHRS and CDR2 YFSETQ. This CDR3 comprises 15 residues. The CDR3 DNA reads TGCGCCAGCAGCTTGGTCGCGGGGAGGGAAAACATTCAGTACTTC. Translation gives CASSLVAGRENIQYF.

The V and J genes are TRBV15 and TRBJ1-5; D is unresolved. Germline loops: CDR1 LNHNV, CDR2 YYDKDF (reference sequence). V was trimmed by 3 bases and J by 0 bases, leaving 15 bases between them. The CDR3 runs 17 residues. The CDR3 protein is CATSSGFSQNSNQPQHF. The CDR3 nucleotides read TGTGCCACCAGCAGTGGTTTCTCCCAGAATAGCAATCAGCCCCAGCATTTT.

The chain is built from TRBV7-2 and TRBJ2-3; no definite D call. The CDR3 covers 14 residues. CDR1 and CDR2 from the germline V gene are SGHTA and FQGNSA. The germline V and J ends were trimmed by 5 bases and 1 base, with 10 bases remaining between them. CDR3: CASSPRGRTDTQYF. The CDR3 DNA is TGTGCCAGCAGCCCAAGAGGTCGCACAGATACGCAGTATTTT.

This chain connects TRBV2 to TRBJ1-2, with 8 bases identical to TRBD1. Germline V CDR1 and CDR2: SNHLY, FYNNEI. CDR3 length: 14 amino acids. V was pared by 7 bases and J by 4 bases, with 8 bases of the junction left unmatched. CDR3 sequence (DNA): TGTGCCAGCACCTCGACAGGGGCACCCTATGGCTACACCTTC. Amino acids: CASTSTGAPYGYTF.

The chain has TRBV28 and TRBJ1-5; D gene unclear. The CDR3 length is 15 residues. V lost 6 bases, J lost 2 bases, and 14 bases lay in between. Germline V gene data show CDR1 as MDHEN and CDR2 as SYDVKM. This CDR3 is CASRFFGRRNQPQHF. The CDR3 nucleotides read TGTGCCAGCAGGTTTTTCGGGAGGCGCAATCAGCCCCAGCATTTT.

CDR3 sequence reads: CASSYHGQGETQYF. CDR3 nucleotides: TGTGCCAGCAGCTATCACGGACAGGGAGAGACCCAGTACTTC. The chain links TRBV7-2 to TRBJ2-5; 8 positions match TRBD1. The junction had 5 bases not matched to a gene; V was cut back by 4 bases and J by 4 bases. The CDR3 length is 14 residues. Germline CDR1 and CDR2: SGHTA and FQGNSA.

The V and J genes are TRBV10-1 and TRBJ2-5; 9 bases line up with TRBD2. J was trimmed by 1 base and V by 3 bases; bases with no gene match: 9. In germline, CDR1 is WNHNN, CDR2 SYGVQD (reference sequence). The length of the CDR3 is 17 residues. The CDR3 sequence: CASSDGEAGGPQETQYF. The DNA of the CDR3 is TGCGCCAGCAGTGATGGCGAGGCGGGAGGGCCCCAAGAGACCCAGTACTTC.

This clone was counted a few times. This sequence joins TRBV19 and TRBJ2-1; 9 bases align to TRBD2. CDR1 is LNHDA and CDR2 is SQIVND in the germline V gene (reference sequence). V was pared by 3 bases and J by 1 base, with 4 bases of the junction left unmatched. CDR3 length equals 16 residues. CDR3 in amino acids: CASSIFAGGSYNEQFF. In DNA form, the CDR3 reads TGTGCCAGTAGTATCTTTGCGGGAGGGTCCTACAATGAGCAGTTCTTC.

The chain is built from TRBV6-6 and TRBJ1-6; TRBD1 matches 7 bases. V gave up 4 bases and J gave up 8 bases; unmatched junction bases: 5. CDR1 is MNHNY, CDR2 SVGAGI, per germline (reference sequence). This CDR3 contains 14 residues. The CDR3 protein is CASSLRGRDSPLHF. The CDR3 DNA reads TGTGCCAGCAGTTTGAGGGGGCGCGATTCACCCCTCCACTTT.

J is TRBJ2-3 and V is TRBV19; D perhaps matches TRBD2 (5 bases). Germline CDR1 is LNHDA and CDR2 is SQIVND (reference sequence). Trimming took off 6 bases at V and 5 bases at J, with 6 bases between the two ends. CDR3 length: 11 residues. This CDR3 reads CASSREDTQYF. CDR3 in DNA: TGTGCCAGTAGCCGGGAAGATACGCAGTATTTT.

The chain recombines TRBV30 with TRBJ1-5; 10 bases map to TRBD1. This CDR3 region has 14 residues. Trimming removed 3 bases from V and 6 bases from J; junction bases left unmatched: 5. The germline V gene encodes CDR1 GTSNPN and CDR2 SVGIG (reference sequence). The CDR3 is CAWSRGQGVQPQHF. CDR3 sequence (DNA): TGTGCCTGGAGCCGTGGACAGGGGGTTCAGCCCCAGCATTTT. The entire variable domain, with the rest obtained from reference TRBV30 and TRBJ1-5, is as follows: SQTIHQWPATLVQPVGSPLSLECTVEGTSNPNLYWYRQAAGRGLQLLFYSVGIGQISSEVPQNLSASRPQDRQFILSSKKLLLSDSGFYLCAWSRGQGVQPQHFGDGTRLSIL.

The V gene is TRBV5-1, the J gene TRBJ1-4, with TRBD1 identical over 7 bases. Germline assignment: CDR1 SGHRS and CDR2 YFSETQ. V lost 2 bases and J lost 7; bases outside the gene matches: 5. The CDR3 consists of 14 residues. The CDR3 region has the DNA TGCGCCAGCAGCTTCCAGGGGGGCGTTGAAAAACTGTTTTTT. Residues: CASSFQGGVEKLFF.

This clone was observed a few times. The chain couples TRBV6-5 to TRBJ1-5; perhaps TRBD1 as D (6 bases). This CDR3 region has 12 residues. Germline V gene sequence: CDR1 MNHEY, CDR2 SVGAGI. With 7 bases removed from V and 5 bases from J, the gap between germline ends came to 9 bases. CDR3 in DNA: TGTGCCAGCACTACAGGGTATCAGCCCCAGCATTTT. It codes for CASTTGYQPQHF.

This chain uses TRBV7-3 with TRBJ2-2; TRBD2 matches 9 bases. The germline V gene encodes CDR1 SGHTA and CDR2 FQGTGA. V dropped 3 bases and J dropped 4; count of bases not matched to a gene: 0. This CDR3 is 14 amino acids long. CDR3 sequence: CASSFSGSTGELFF. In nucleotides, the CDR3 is TGTGCCAGCAGCTTTAGCGGGAGCACCGGGGAGCTGTTTTTT.

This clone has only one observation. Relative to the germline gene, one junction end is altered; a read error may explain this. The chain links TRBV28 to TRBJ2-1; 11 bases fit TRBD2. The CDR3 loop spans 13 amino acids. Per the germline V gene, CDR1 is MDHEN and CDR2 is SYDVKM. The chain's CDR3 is CASSLLAGGPFLF. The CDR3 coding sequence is TGTGCCAGCAGTTTACTAGCGGGGGGACCCTTCCTCTTC.